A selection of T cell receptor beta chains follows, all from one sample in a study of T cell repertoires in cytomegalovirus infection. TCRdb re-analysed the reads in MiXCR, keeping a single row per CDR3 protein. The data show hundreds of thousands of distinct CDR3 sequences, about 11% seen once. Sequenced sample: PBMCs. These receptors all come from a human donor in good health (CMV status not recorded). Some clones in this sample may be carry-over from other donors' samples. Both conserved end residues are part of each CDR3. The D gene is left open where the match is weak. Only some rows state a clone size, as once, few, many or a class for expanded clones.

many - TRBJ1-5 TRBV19 CASSISPDQPQHF TGTGCCAGTAGTATCTCTCCAGATCAGCCCCAGCATTTT
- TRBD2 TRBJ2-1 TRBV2 CASRGLAGGPISYNEQFF TGTGCCAGCAGAGGACTAGCGGGAGGACCGATCTCCTACAATGAGCAGTTCTTC
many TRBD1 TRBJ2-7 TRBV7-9 CASSFLADRDSYEQYF TGTGCCAGCAGCTTCCTCGCCGACAGGGACTCCTACGAGCAGTACTTC
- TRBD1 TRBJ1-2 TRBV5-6 CASSLFDRDDGYTF TGTGCCAGCAGCCTTTTCGACAGGGATGATGGCTACACCTTC
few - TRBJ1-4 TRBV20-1 CSASRQVNEKLFF TGCAGTGCTTCCAGACAGGTGAATGAAAAACTGTTTTTT
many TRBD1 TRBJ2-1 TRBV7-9 CASSLGWTGRDNEQFF TGTGCCAGCAGCCTAGGTTGGACAGGGAGAGACAATGAGCAGTTCTTC
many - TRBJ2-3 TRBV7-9 CASSLSVSTDTQYF TGTGCCAGCAGCTTGTCCGTTAGCACAGATACGCAGTATTTT
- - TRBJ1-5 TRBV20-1 CSARAGIGLRPQHF TGCAGTGCTAGAGCGGGGATTGGGTTGCGGCCCCAGCATTTT
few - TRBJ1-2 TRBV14 CASSQGDGGYGYTF TGTGCCAGCAGCCAAGGCGATGGAGGCTATGGCTACACCTTC
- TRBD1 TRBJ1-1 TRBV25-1 CASSADPGQGSTEAFF TGTGCCAGCAGTGCAGATCCGGGACAGGGATCCACTGAAGCTTTCTTT
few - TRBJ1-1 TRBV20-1 CSARFRGHTEAFF TGCAGTGCTAGATTCAGGGGTCACACTGAAGCTTTCTTT
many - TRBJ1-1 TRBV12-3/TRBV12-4 CASSPSEWTEAFF TGTGCCAGCAGCCCATCAGAGTGGACTGAAGCTTTCTTT
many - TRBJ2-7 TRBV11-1 CASSLSERIYEQYF TGTGCCAGCAGCTTATCTGAACGGATCTACGAGCAGTACTTC
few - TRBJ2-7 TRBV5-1 CASSSGLDPGAFYEQYF TGCGCCAGCAGCTCCGGACTGGACCCAGGGGCCTTCTACGAGCAGTACTTC
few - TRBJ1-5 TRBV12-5 CASGLAFSDSNQPQHF TGTGCTAGTGGTTTGGCCTTCTCGGACAGTAATCAGCCCCAGCATTTT
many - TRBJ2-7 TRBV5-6 CASSLFTGLEQYF TGTGCCAGCAGCTTGTTCACAGGCCTCGAGCAGTACTTC
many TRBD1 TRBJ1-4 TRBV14 CASKGQPNEKLFF TGTGCCAGCAAGGGACAGCCCAATGAAAAACTGTTTTTT
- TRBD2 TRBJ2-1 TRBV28 CASSLRLAGEDEQFF TGTGCCAGCAGTTTGCGCCTAGCGGGAGAGGATGAGCAGTTCTTC
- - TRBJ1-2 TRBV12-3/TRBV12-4 CASRWGWSGYTF TGTGCCAGCAGATGGGGCTGGTCTGGCTACACCTTC
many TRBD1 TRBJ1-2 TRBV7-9 CASSLDRGIYGYTF TGTGCCAGCAGCTTAGACAGGGGGATCTATGGCTACACCTTC
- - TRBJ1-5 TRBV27 CASSPAPDSNQPQHF TGTGCCAGCAGTCCGGCTCCTGACAGCAATCAGCCCCAGCATTTT
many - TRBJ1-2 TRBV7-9 CASRPNVGSPNYGYTF TGTGCCAGCAGACCGAATGTGGGCAGCCCTAACTATGGCTACACCTTC
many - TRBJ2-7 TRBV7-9 CASSSRTQGYEQYF TGTGCCAGCAGCAGCAGGACTCAGGGGTACGAGCAGTACTTC
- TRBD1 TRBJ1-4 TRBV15 CATSTRTGGREKLFF TGTGCCACCAGCACCAGGACAGGGGGTCGTGAAAAACTGTTTTTT
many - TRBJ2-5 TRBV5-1 CASSLGTQGGEETQYF TGCGCCAGCAGCTTGGGGACTCAGGGGGGAGAAGAGACCCAGTACTTC
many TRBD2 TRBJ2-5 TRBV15 CATSGWGLAGEETQYF TGTGCCACCAGCGGTTGGGGACTAGCGGGAGAAGAGACCCAGTACTTC
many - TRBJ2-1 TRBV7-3 CASSSQWGSSEQFF TGTGCCAGCAGCTCCCAGTGGGGGTCAAGTGAGCAGTTCTTC
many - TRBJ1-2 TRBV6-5 CASSYLGFSSYTF TGTGCCAGCAGTTACCTCGGGTTTTCGAGCTACACCTTC
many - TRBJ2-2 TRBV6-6 CASADSLTGELFF TGTGCCAGCGCAGACAGTCTCACCGGGGAGCTGTTTTTT
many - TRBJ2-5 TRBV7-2 CASSLVGEETQYF TGTGCCAGCAGCTTAGTCGGGGAGGAGACCCAGTACTTC
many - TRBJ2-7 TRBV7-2 CASRPAGIVEQYF TGTGCCAGCAGGCCGGCAGGGATAGTCGAGCAGTACTTC
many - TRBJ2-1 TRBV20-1 CSAGGRTGAYNEQFF TGCAGTGCTGGGGGGAGAACGGGCGCCTACAATGAGCAGTTCTTC
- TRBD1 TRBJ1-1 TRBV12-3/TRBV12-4 CASSSDRGTTEAFF TGTGCCAGCAGTTCGGACAGGGGGACCACTGAAGCTTTCTTT
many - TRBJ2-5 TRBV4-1 CASSQFDSQETQYF TGCGCCAGCAGCCAATTTGACAGTCAAGAGACCCAGTACTTC
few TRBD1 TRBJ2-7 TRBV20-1 CSARGQGEAPYEQYF TGCAGTGCTAGAGGACAGGGGGAAGCCCCCTACGAGCAGTACTTC
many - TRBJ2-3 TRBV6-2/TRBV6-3 CASSYAAGSSRTDTQYF TGTGCCAGCAGTTACGCAGCAGGGAGTTCGCGCACAGATACGCAGTATTTT
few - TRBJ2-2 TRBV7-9 CASSSRQENTGELFF TGTGCCAGCAGCTCCAGACAGGAGAACACCGGGGAGCTGTTTTTT
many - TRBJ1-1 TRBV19 CASSIQHVWGTEAFF TGTGCCAGTAGTATTCAGCATGTATGGGGGACTGAAGCTTTCTTT
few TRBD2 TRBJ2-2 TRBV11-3 CASSSLSAGGPGAGELFF TGTGCCAGCAGCTCCCTCTCAGCGGGAGGGCCTGGAGCCGGGGAGCTGTTTTTT
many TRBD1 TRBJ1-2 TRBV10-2 CASSEDRDYGYTF TGCGCCAGCAGTGAGGACAGGGACTATGGCTACACCTTC
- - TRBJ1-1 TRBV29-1 CSVGSRREATEAFF TGCAGCGTGGGGTCTAGGAGGGAGGCCACTGAAGCTTTCTTT